This T cell receptor (beta chain) was identified during a study of shared clonotypes between healthy human individuals. General study results and limits: The sharing of about 5.3% of naive CD4 clonotypes was seen across several donors. Clonotype sharing across donors was expected to vary with sequencing depth.

With regard to this clone: The antigen remains undetermined.

The CDR3 consists of 14 residues. V was pared by 7 bases and J by 1 base, with 4 bases of the junction left unmatched. Germline V lookup: CDR1 MNHEY, CDR2 SMNVEV (reference sequence). The method was immunoSEQ multiplex PCR; TCRdb's version includes in-frame clones alone and lacks a portion of them. Here the sample spans about 600,000 clones, roughly 97% being singletons. The chain has TRBV27 and TRBJ1-1; 9 bases map to TRBD1. This TCR derives from a woman in her twenties or thirties in good health. The sample taken for sequencing was naive CD4+ T cells sorted from blood. Subset given: CD45RA+ positively selected. The chain's CDR3 is CASNRDRANTEAFF. As DNA, the CDR3 is TGTGCCAGCAATAGGGACAGGGCGAACACTGAAGCTTTCTTT.